This record looks at one T cell receptor beta chain sequence and its context. Its binding antigen is unknown. Base qualities are not at hand, and no much larger clone is one base apart. The sample is drawn from a study of blood T cells in healthy people across ages (dated by TCRdb to 2014 to 2015). Study-wide context: In model experiments, template switching captured about one uniquely barcoded TCR beta cDNA molecule for every two T cells. For two donors (one aged 18 to 29 and one aged 80 or older), the study analyzed two additional independent replicas of 1 million unique cDNA reads from the same blood draw. Using deep sequencing normalized with unique cDNA molecular identifiers, the study measured how TCR beta repertoire diversity changes with age. To avoid experimental bias, donors of different ages were distributed randomly across sequencing lanes. Donors were grouped into four age groups: young (average roughly 16 years), middle-aged (over 35), aged (about 59) and long-lived (around 80). General study outcomes and caveats: As age increased, observed TCR beta diversity per million T cells dropped in a roughly linear way, and a significant reduction was already evident by age 40. Conclusive comparison of naive and antigen-experienced compartments was prevented by the profiling of bulk unsorted PBMCs. Estimates of total diversity from one million sequenced T cells were regarded as lower bounds and underestimates. There was a strong correlation between observed TCR beta diversity and the percentage of naive T cells measured by flow cytometry. Compared with the aged group, the long-lived group had more naive CD4+ T cells, fewer expanded clones and increased TCR diversity, a pattern suggesting age selection. Because the CMV infection status of the donors was unknown, age-related changes in expanded clonotypes may potentially have been confounded.

Library preparation was by 5' RACE. Sequencing took place on an Illumina HiSeq 2500. A second 7 to 11 cycle PCR used a sample-barcoded 5' primer and a J-beta primer mix. Each TCR beta cDNA molecule received a unique molecular identifier from a template-switch 5' adaptor carrying 12 random nucleotides. Each sample yielded at least 2.5 million CDR3-containing paired-end reads. All of the RNA was converted into first-strand cDNA using the Mint cDNA synthesis kit, with a TRBC-specific oligonucleotide serving as the primer. After uracil-DNA glycosylase treatment, a first 18-cycle PCR used universal primers M1SS and BC2_uni_R on all cDNA. The source study handled its data this way. For normalization, 1 million high-quality reads, each with a distinct molecular identifier, were randomly selected from each sample. Reads with shared molecular identifiers were discarded instead of being binned into consensus sequences. MiTCR, set to a Q25 quality threshold and the strictest error-elimination algorithm, was used for CDR3 identification, clonotype clustering and error correction. A nonparametric unseen species model with Euler transformation was used to estimate a lower bound on total TCR beta diversity. TCRdb cleaned the public reads at Q25 with fastp, built clones with MiXCR and kept in-frame beta chains. When rows share a CDR3 protein, they turn into one entry using the most common DNA and genes. Clone size and V and J calls follow TCRdb, not the original study. The table for this sample lists approximately 1,000,000 distinct CDR3 sequences; 35% to 45% of them were counted only once. About 12% of the sample lies in the top ten.

Donors were 40 or so systemically healthy Caucasian individuals from Russia aged roughly 6 to 95 years. About 10 milliliters of peripheral blood were collected from each donor into EDTA-treated Vacutainer tubes. PBMCs were isolated by Ficoll-Paque density-gradient centrifugation, with at least 7 million obtained per sample. Total RNA, at least 6 micrograms per sample, was extracted from PBMCs with Trizol reagent. For every donor, flow cytometry on a PBMC aliquot measured the percentage of naive CD45RAhigh/CD27high T cells. The specimen sequenced was blood. This TCR was recovered from a young man in good health.

The nucleotides read TGTGCCAGCAGTACGGCGGGGGTTAACACAGATACGCAGTATTTT. The resulting protein is CASSTAGVNTDTQYF. The sequence joins TRBV6-5 to TRBJ2-3, and 7 junctional nucleotides match TRBD2. The CDR3 spans 15 residues, from the cysteine through the phenylalanine. The only DNA kept is the CDR3, 45 bases in frame from the first base. CDR1 MNHEY and CDR2 SVGAGI were looked up in the germline V gene. Trimming leaves V shorter by 5 bases and J shorter by 2 bases, with the junction holding 7 bases beyond the gene matches.